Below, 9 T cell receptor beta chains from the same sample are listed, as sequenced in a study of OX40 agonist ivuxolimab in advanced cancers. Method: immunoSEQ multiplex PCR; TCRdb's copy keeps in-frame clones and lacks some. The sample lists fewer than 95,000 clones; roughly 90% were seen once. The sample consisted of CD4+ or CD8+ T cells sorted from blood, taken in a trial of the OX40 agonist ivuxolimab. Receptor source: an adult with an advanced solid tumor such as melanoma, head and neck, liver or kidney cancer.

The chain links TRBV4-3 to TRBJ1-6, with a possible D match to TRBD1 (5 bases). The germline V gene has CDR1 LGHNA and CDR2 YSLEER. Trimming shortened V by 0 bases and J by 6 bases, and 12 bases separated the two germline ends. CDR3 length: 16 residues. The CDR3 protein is CASSQEPGFSNSPLHF. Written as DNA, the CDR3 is TGCGCCAGCAGCCAAGAACCAGGGTTTAGTAATTCACCCCTCCACTTT.

CDR3 DNA sequence: TGTGCCACCTCGGAGGGAAGTGGCTATGGCTACACCTTC. Protein sequence: CATSEGSGYGYTF. The V and J genes are TRBV27 and TRBJ1-2; D call uncertain. The CDR3 runs to 13 residues. Between the trimmed V and J ends, which lost 10 bases and 4 bases, there was a span of 16 bases. Germline assignment: CDR1 MNHEY and CDR2 SMNVEV (reference sequence).

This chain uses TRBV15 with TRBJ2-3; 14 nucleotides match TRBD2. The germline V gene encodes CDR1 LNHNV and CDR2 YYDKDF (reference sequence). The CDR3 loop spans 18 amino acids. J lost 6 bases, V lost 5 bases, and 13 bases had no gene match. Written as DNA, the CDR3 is TGTGCCACCAGCGGTGAAGAACGACTAGCGGGAGGGAGGGATACGCAGTATTTT. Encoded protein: CATSGEERLAGGRDTQYF.

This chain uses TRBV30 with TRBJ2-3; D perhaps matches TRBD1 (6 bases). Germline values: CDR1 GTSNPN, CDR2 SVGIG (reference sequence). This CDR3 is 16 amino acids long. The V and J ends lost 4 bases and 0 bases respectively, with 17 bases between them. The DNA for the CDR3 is TGTGCCTGGACGAGGACCGGGACACCTAGCACAGATACGCAGTATTTT. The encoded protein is CAWTRTGTPSTDTQYF.

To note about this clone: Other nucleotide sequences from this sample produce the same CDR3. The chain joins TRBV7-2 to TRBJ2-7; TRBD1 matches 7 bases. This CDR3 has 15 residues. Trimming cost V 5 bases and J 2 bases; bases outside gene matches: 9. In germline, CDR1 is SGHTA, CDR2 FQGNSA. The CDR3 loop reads CASSVDRDPPYEQYF. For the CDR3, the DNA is TGTGCCAGCAGCGTCGACAGGGACCCACCCTACGAGCAGTACTTC. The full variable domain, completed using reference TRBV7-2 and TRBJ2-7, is GAGVSQSPSNKVTEKGKDVELRCDPISGHTALYWYRQSLGQGLEFLIYFQGNSAPDKSGLPSDRFSAERTGGSVSTLTIQRTQQEDSAVYLCASSVDRDPPYEQYFGPGTRLTVT.

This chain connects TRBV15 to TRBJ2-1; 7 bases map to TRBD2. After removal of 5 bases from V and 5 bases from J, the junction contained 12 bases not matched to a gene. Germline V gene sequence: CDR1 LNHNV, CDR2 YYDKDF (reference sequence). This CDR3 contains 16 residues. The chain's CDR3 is CATSSAPGLSNNEQFF. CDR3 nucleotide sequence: TGTGCCACCAGCTCTGCCCCGGGACTAAGTAACAATGAGCAGTTCTTC.

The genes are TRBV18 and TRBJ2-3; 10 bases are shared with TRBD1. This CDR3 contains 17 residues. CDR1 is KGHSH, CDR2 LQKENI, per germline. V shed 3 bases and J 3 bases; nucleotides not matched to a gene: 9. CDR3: CASSPPSTGGLTDTQYF. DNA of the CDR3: TGTGCCAGCTCACCTCCTTCGACAGGGGGCTTAACAGATACGCAGTATTTT.

The CDR3 sequence: CASSSENGMGSTGELFF. CDR3 DNA: TGTGCCAGCAGCTCAGAAAACGGAATGGGGTCCACCGGGGAGCTGTTTTTT. The rearrangement uses TRBV11-3 and TRBJ2-2; the D is unclear. This CDR3 is built from 17 residues. Trimming removed 4 bases from V and 4 bases from J, with 19 bases in between. Germline assignment: CDR1 SGHNT and CDR2 YENEEA.

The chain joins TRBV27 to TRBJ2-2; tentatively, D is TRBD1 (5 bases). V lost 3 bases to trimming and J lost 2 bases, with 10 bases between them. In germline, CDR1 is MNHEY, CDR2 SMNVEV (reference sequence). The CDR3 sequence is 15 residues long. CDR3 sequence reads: CASSLAGSNTGELFF. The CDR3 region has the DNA TGTGCCAGCAGTTTGGCAGGGTCTAACACCGGGGAGCTGTTTTTT.